The rows below give T cell receptor beta chains drawn from one sample of a study of beta chain features in type 1 diabetes. Generated by immunoSEQ multiplex PCR, the TCRdb table keeps only in-frame clones and is missing some. The profile shows around 600,000 clones, roughly an eighth of them singletons. The sample taken for sequencing was naive CD4+ T cells from blood. The source of these receptors is a man aged 25-40 years with type 1 diabetes. CDR3s include the opening cysteine and the closing phenylalanine or tryptophan. D genes are given only for firm matches. The size of a clone is reported for some rows only, either as once, few or many, or as a class for expanded clones.

>-|TRBJ2-3|TRBV29-1|TRBD2
TGCAGCGTTGAAGCTAGCGGGGGGCTAGATACGCAGTATTTT
CSVEASGGLDTQYF
>-|TRBJ2-5|TRBV29-1|-
TGCAGCGTTGCGTGGAGGGTCTATAAAGAGACCCAGTACTTC
CSVAWRVYKETQYF
>few|TRBJ2-7|TRBV5-1|-
TGCGCCAGCAGCTTGGGCAGGGTGTTGGGCTACGAGCAGTACTTC
CASSLGRVLGYEQYF
>-|TRBJ2-3|TRBV2|-
TGTGCCAGCAGAGCGGGCTTCGACACAGATACGCAGTATTTT
CASRAGFDTDTQYF
>few|TRBJ2-1|TRBV29-1|TRBD2
TGCAGCGTTCTAGCGGGGGGCAGTATAAATGAGCAGTTCTTC
CSVLAGGSINEQFF
>-|TRBJ2-5|TRBV21-1|-
TGTGCCAGCATCACGGAAGGGGGTGAGACCTACCAAGAGACCCAGTACTTC
CASITEGGETYQETQYF
>few|TRBJ2-7|TRBV30|TRBD1
TGTGCCTGGTCTAGGGACAGGCCCTCCTACGAGCAGTACTTC
CAWSRDRPSYEQYF
>few|TRBJ2-4|TRBV14|TRBD2
TGTGCCAGCAGCCAAGAGAGACTAGCGGAGTTCCAAAACATTCAGTACTTC
CASSQERLAEFQNIQYF
>few|TRBJ1-1|TRBV5-1|-
TGCGCCAGCAGCTCCCAGAATCTGAAGAACACTGAAGCTTTCTTT
CASSSQNLKNTEAFF
>few|TRBJ2-3|TRBV30|-
TGTGCCTGGACTCCCACTCTAGCCCCGAACACAGATACGCAGTATTTT
CAWTPTLAPNTDTQYF
>-|TRBJ1-5|TRBV29-1|TRBD1
TGCAGCGTTGGACAGGGCCTGGGTAGCAATCAGCCCCAGCATTTT
CSVGQGLGSNQPQHF
>-|TRBJ1-5|TRBV9|TRBD1
TGTGCCAGCAGCGCAGGGACAGGATCGAGCAATCAGCCCCAGCATTTT
CASSAGTGSSNQPQHF
>few|TRBJ2-1|TRBV18|-
TGTGCCAGCTCACTAAACCAGGGGGGGAGCTACAATGAGCAGTTCTTC
CASSLNQGGSYNEQFF
>-|TRBJ2-6|TRBV9|TRBD1
TGTGCCAGCAGCGGGTCGACTGTCCCGGGACAGGGGTCTGGGGCCAACGTCCTGACTTTC
CASSGSTVPGQGSGANVLTF
>-|TRBJ2-1|TRBV19|-
TGTGCCAGTAGATGGGACCCCTACAATGAGCAGTTCTTC
CASRWDPYNEQFF
>-|TRBJ1-6|TRBV4-2|-
TGTGCCAGCAGCCAAGATGGGGAGAGCTCCTATAATTCACCCCTCCACTTT
CASSQDGESSYNSPLHF